The present TCR beta chain was sequenced within a study of control samples from healthy donors and cancer patients. This CDR3 is 16 amino acids long. The junction had 7 bases not matched to a gene; V was cut back by 4 bases and J by 1 base. From germline, CDR1 is SGHDT and CDR2 YYEEEE. Only in-frame clones appear in the TCRdb table, and some are missing; sequencing was by immunoSEQ multiplex PCR. The repertoire includes about 130,000 clones, over 90% of them detected once, and approximately 15% sits in the top ten. The sample consisted of PBMCs. This clonotype was obtained from a man aged 55 to 70 with colorectal cancer. The chain carries TRBV5-6 and TRBJ1-1; 10 positions match TRBD1. DNA for the CDR3: TGTGCCAGCAGCCCGGAGGGACAGGGGTCGAACACTGAAGCTTTCTTT. Its translation: CASSPEGQGSNTEAFF.